This TCR beta chain was sequenced for a study of shared T cell receptors in the human thymus. TCRdb keeps only in-frame clones here, not all; method: immunoSEQ multiplex PCR. The top ten hold about 0.0098% of the sample, which has 700,000 to 750,000 clones, 70% to 90% seen once. The germline V gene encodes CDR1 SGHNT and CDR2 YYREEE (reference sequence). Deletions cut 4 bases from V and 6 bases from J, with 13 bases between. CDR3 length: 13 residues. This same sample was also part of a study on human thymus T cells. That paper adds: Unrelated individuals reportedly shared highly overlapping thymic TCR repertoires.

V gene TRBV5-4 combines with J gene TRBJ1-2; D is possibly TRBD1 (6 bases). The TCR originated in a girl less than two years old with a congenital heart defect. Sample: thymocytes. The CDR3 protein is CASSRVDSDGYTF. CDR3 coding DNA: TGTGCCAGCAGCCGGGTGGACAGTGATGGCTACACCTTC.